This T cell receptor beta chain came from a study of read filtering for tumor transcriptome and immune sequencing. About the study: The cohort had roughly 17 men and approximately 13 women aged about 45 to 80, mean around 66 years.

This library used approximately 370 ng RNA and molecular barcoded adaptors spanning alpha/delta and beta/gamma chains. In TCRdb, the reads were re-called with MiXCR into one record per CDR3 protein. Among roughly 56,000 distinct CDR3 sequences listed, roughly a fifth were seen once. Sampling of bone marrow took place during active disease in every patient. The CDR3 consists of 15 residues. With 4 bases removed from V and 10 bases from J, the gap between germline ends came to 18 bases. CDR1 is SGHNT and CDR2 is YYREEE in the germline V gene (reference sequence). The study, taken as a whole, reports: Sorted CD138-negative bone marrow cells were not purified T cells. Dropping single-read clonotypes raised IR-seq and RNA-seq shared-clonotype correlation.

This clonotype showed up many times. Its target is unknown. The rearrangement joins TRBV5-4 to TRBJ1-6; tentatively, D is TRBD1 (6 bases). Source material: a population of CD138-negative cells sorted from bone marrow. The TCR originated in a donor aged 40 or over with multiple myeloma. The CDR3, as DNA: TGTGCCAGCAGCACTGGACAGAAGGAGCGGTCACCCCTCCACTTT. It yields the protein CASSTGQKERSPLHF.